This entry is about one TCR beta chain. This clonotype was detected a few times. Which antigen it targets is not known. Per-base qualities were not stored, and no clone one base away is much larger. Library construction relied on UMI-ligation and nested PCR. The beta constant-region primer consisted of an equimolar mixture of two oligonucleotides that together covered TRBC1 and TRBC2. A single-stranded oligonucleotide carrying the SP2 primer and a 12-nucleotide UMI was ligated to the 3' end of the cDNA by T4 RNA ligase 1. Four rounds of PCR were used to amplify ligated cDNA, with nested alpha and beta constant-region primers being used together with the SP2 primer. Incubation of the ligation reaction lasted roughly 20-25 hours at 16 degrees C. PCR2 was typically run as a SYBR Green qPCR and stopped at a predetermined threshold to prevent over-amplification. Every purification after the first one was done using Agencourt AMPure XP magnetic beads. Libraries were quantified by Qubit and checked on a TapeStation, where a main peak was expected near 650 bp. Pooled libraries were sequenced on an Illumina MiSeq with v2 2x251 paired-end kits, typically giving roughly 0.95-2.3 million reads per sample. Libraries were pooled at around 4 nM per sample, and roughly 4.5-8% PhiX was added to improve cluster recognition. The authors' pipeline ran thus. FASTQ reads processed by Demultiplexor were assigned V and J genes by Decombinator through tag matching that tolerated a single base-pair mismatch. UMIs were used by Collapsinator to correct both sequencing errors and frequency errors arising from PCR heterogeneity. CDR3Translator translated TCRs and extracted CDR3s from the conserved cysteine to the FGXG phenylalanine, flagging non-productive sequences. Repertoires were subsampled to equal numbers of UMI-defined TCRs before Gini, Shannon entropy and inverse Simpson indices were calculated. Power-law fits to clonotype abundance distributions were performed by maximum likelihood within the linear range. For one naive CD8 sample, the pipeline and MIGEC produced similar UMI counts, unique TCR numbers and clonal distributions. One analysis removed from the naive repertoire any naive TCRs that were also present in any memory subset from the same donor. The repertoires were searched for approximately 7,000 CMV-associated CDR3 sequences that had been compiled from VDJdb and a published dataset. TCRdb reanalyzed the raw reads on its own, using fastp at Q25 for trimming and MiXCR for clone calling, and kept in-frame beta chains. Each CDR3 protein appears once, grouped with its most common genes and DNA. For this entry, the V and J calls and clone size follow TCRdb and not the study's own pipeline. The sample records 120,000 to 150,000 distinct CDR3 sequences, more than 15% of which are singletons. Approximately 0.15% of the sample is in the top ten clones.

The data stem from a study of naive and memory T cell subsets (dated by TCRdb to between 2016 and 2019). Describing the broader study: An open-source, UMI-based TCR alpha and beta sequencing pipeline was applied to sorted naive and memory peripheral blood T cell subsets. The functional CMV T cell responses agreed completely with IgG serology results. RNA was DNase-treated and reverse transcribed with TCR constant-region primers, mostly using SuperScript III. Overall study results and their limits: Clonotypes were defined as single alpha or beta chain sequences, not paired alpha/beta receptors. Once error correction was done, more than 95% of naive TCR sequences showed up just once, which made the naive abundance distributions much steeper than those of the memory subsets. In both CD4 and CD8 cells, going from naive through CM, EM and EMRA, the Gini index went up while Shannon and inverse Simpson diversity went down. TCR abundance followed a power law whose exponent differed between naive and memory subsets but was consistent across the three individuals. A few larger clonotypes were found in naive repertoires, especially CD8, and these larger clonotypes were possibly memory cells re-expressing CD45RA. RNA-based TCR counts may be influenced by expression changes linked to T cell activation and differentiation. No ground truth was available to validate the repertoire findings for the naive and memory subsets.

TCR alpha and beta chain libraries were amplified separately from the second PCR step onward. Donor CMV status was determined by IFNgamma production from CD4+ T cells after overnight stimulation of fresh PBMCs with CMV viral lysate. CD4 T cells were positively selected using Miltenyi beads, after which CD8 T cells were positively selected from the CD4-negative fraction. After staining for CD3, CD4, CD8, CD45RA, CD27 and a live/dead dye, cells were sorted on a BD Aria II into four subsets based on CD45RA and CD27. A few healthy volunteers provided blood, and each donor's sample was split into CD4 and CD8 T cells and then further divided into four differentiation subsets. About 110 ml of peripheral blood was drawn per donor, and PBMC were isolated by Ficoll-Paque PLUS density-gradient centrifugation. Sorted cells were lysed in RLT buffer, after which RNA was extracted using a Qiagen RNeasy kit and stored at -80 degrees C.

From its cysteine to its phenylalanine, the CDR3 spans 13 amino acids. The only DNA kept is the CDR3, 39 bases in frame from the first base. V is cut by 7 bases and J by 2 bases, and the space between the germline ends is 12 bases. The sequence joins TRBV12-3 or TRBV12-4 to TRBJ2-7, and the D gene may be TRBD1, 5 bases matching. The clonotype was recovered from a human donor in good health. The sample consisted of naive CD4+ T cells from blood. The cell subset or site label, as the study defines it: naive T cells, CD45RA high CD27+. The nucleotide sequence reads TGTGCCAGCACAACAGGACCTACCTACGAGCAGTACTTC. This codes for CASTTGPTYEQYF.